This T cell receptor beta chain was observed in a study of control samples from healthy donors and cancer patients. Assay: immunoSEQ multiplex PCR; the TCRdb copy retains only in-frame clones and omits some. This table has some 130,000 clones, over 85% appearing once. The sample comprised blood. The sequence was obtained from a man aged 25-45 years in good health.

CDR3 protein: CASSQASGAYNEQFF. The CDR3 DNA is TGCGCCAGCAGCCAAGCTAGCGGGGCTTACAATGAGCAGTTCTTC. The rearrangement links TRBV4-3 to TRBJ2-1; 9 nucleotides align to TRBD2. Germline CDR1 LGHNA, CDR2 YSLEER. The ends lost 1 base at V and 4 bases at J; junction bases unmatched: 2. The CDR3 is 15 residues long.